This is a list of T cell receptor beta chains from one sample in a study of response to subunit inactivated influenza vaccine. TCRdb used MiXCR to reprocess the RT-PCR reads, holding one entry per CDR3 protein. In the table there are some 850,000 distinct CDR3 sequences, approximately 18% of which are singletons. This specimen was PBMCs from blood, taken 5 to 6 days after vaccination. Source of these receptors: a man aged 45-65 years who received an inactivated influenza vaccine. CDR3s leave out the opening cysteine and the closing phenylalanine or tryptophan. The D gene is left open where the match is weak. Where a row states a size, it is once, few, many or the class of an expanded clone; other rows omit it.

>TRBV12-3/TRBV12-4|TRBD2|many
ASRPSGGTAQILY
>TRBV12-3/TRBV12-4|.|many
ASRKGGNSYNEQF
>TRBV19|TRBD2|.
ASNPSPGGNEQF
>TRBV7-2|TRBD2|.
ASSLTSGSPNEQF
>TRBV5-1|TRBD1|few
ASSRGTDRGAEAF
>TRBV29-1|.|few
SVPGRSTEAF
>TRBV7-6|.|few
ASSLGVAASYEQY
>TRBV7-2|.|.
ASSFGSQPRQF
>TRBV5-1|TRBD1|.
ASSLGGQPQETQN
>TRBV4-2|.|.
ASSQDNTGPELYYEQY
>TRBV7-2|.|few
ASSGWTSDNEQY
>TRBV11-3|.|few
ASSRDRYIDTQY
>TRBV20-1|.|.
SARDLRGVDTEAF
>TRBV6-1|.|.
ASNKAGLGTEAF
>TRBV5-1|TRBD1|.
ASSLGLGTGGDEQY